Listed here are 11 T cell receptor beta chains from one sample, sequenced in a study of beta chain features in type 1 diabetes. The authors reverse transcribed all of the isolated RNA, so sequencing captured expressed TCRB transcripts. Libraries were prepared by immunoSEQ multiplex PCR; TCRdb keeps only in-frame clonotypes and omits some of them. The sample yields 900,000 or so clones, 15% to 20% seen once. The sequenced sample was naive CD4+ T cells from blood. These TCRs come from a woman under 30 in good health.

This clone was counted between two and nine times. V usage is TRBV7-2 and J usage is TRBJ2-7; 7 bases map to TRBD2. CDR1 is SGHTA, CDR2 FQGNSA, per germline. The V segment lost 3 bases and the J segment 4 bases; nucleotides outside the gene matches: 6. The CDR3 is 14 residues long. DNA of the CDR3: TGTGCCAGCAGCTTTGGGCTAGCGGAGTACGAGCAGTACTTC. It specifies CASSFGLAEYEQYF.

This sequence joins TRBV7-3 and TRBJ2-4; 7 bases match TRBD1. CDR1 is SGHTA, CDR2 FQGTGA, per germline. The trim removed 2 bases at V and 9 bases at J, leaving 10 bases unmatched. CDR3 length equals 15 residues. This CDR3 is CASSLPTTGLGIQYF. Written as DNA, the CDR3 is TGTGCCAGCAGCTTACCCACGACAGGGTTGGGCATTCAGTACTTC.

A note on this clone: Other DNA sequences of this sample code for an identical CDR3. This chain uses TRBV29-1 with TRBJ2-1, with 9 bases fitting TRBD2. Per germline, CDR1 SQVTM and CDR2 ANQGSEA. This CDR3 is 11 amino acids long. After removal of 5 bases from V and 15 bases from J, the junction contained 8 bases not matched to a gene. CDR3 in DNA: TGCAGCGTTCTAGGGCGGGAGGGCCGGTTCTTC. This sequence encodes CSVLGREGRFF.

This clone was seen a few times. V gene TRBV7-9 combines with J gene TRBJ1-1; D unclear. Deletions cut 3 bases from V and 8 bases from J, with 19 bases between. The CDR3 loop spans 15 amino acids. CDR1 SEHNR and CDR2 FQNEAQ come from the germline V gene (reference sequence). The DNA for the CDR3 is TGTGCCAGCAGCTTTGTGGACTCGCTGGCGATGGAAGCTTTCTTT. Translation gives CASSFVDSLAMEAFF.

This clone was observed a handful of times. This rearrangement joins TRBV7-2 to TRBJ1-4; a possible D gene is TRBD1 (6 bases). CDR3 length: 15 amino acids. CDR1 and CDR2 (germline): SGHTA, FQGNSA. Trimming took 5 bases from V and 4 from J, leaving 14 bases between them. Here the CDR3 DNA reads TGTGCCAGCAGCCTAAAGACAGGACATAATGAAAAACTGTTTTTT. Translation gives CASSLKTGHNEKLFF. Full variable domain (missing parts from reference TRBV7-2 and TRBJ1-4): GAGVSQSPSNKVTEKGKDVELRCDPISGHTALYWYRQSLGQGLEFLIYFQGNSAPDKSGLPSDRFSAERTGGSVSTLTIQRTQQEDSAVYLCASSLKTGHNEKLFFGSGTQLSVL.

The sample holds a few counts of this clone. The gene calls are TRBV5-6 and TRBJ1-2; 10 nucleotides line up with TRBD1. Germline values: CDR1 SGHDT, CDR2 YYEEEE. The CDR3 contains 16 residues. The trim removed 4 bases at V and 4 bases at J, leaving 10 bases unmatched. The CDR3 DNA sequence: TGTGCCAGCAGCCCTGACAGGGGGCGCCTCGGCTATGGCTACACCTTC. Encoded protein: CASSPDRGRLGYGYTF.

This chain links TRBV29-1 with TRBJ1-1; unclear D gene. The CDR3 length is 10 residues. V shed 4 bases and J shed 7 bases, with 7 bases lying between them. Germline V gives CDR1 SQVTM, CDR2 ANQGSEA. In DNA, the CDR3 is TGCAGCGTTGCGGCGGGTGAAGCTTTCTTT. Protein product: CSVAAGEAFF.

This clone came up a few times. The chain employs TRBV27 and TRBJ1-2; the match to TRBD1 covers 7 bases. In germline, CDR1 is MNHEY, CDR2 SMNVEV (reference sequence). The CDR3 covers 19 residues. Germline trimming cut 0 bases from V and 2 bases from J; bases unmatched to any gene: 15. The CDR3 DNA sequence: TGTGCCAGCAGTTTATCGATAAGTCAACCGGGACAGCGGAACTATGGCTACACCTTC. Translating gives CASSLSISQPGQRNYGYTF.

The gene calls are TRBV6-5 and TRBJ1-2; 8 bases align to TRBD1. With 2 bases clipped from V and 7 bases from J, the junction kept 3 bases outside the gene matches. Germline lookup yields CDR1 MNHEY and CDR2 SVGAGI. The CDR3 is made up of 13 amino acids. The CDR3 is CASSYGTGGGYTF. The CDR3 DNA reads TGTGCCAGCAGTTACGGAACAGGGGGTGGCTACACCTTC.

This chain uses TRBV19 with TRBJ1-5; D not certain. This CDR3 has 15 amino acids. V lost 3 bases, J lost 7 bases, and 16 bases lay in between. Germline CDR1 reads LNHDA; CDR2 reads SQIVND (reference sequence). DNA of the CDR3: TGTGCCAGTAGTATTCAAGCCTCCGAGGGCCAGCCCCAGCATTTT. Translating gives CASSIQASEGQPQHF.

With respect to this clone: Other DNA sequences in the sample encode the same CDR3. This chain joins TRBV20-1 and TRBJ2-1; D gene ambiguous. Germline CDR1 reads DFQATT; CDR2 reads SNEGSKA (reference sequence). The length of the CDR3 is 11 residues. V was pared by 6 bases and J by 3 bases, with 6 bases between. DNA for the CDR3: TGCAGTGCCCCAAACTACAATGAGCAGTTCTTC. Protein: CSAPNYNEQFF.